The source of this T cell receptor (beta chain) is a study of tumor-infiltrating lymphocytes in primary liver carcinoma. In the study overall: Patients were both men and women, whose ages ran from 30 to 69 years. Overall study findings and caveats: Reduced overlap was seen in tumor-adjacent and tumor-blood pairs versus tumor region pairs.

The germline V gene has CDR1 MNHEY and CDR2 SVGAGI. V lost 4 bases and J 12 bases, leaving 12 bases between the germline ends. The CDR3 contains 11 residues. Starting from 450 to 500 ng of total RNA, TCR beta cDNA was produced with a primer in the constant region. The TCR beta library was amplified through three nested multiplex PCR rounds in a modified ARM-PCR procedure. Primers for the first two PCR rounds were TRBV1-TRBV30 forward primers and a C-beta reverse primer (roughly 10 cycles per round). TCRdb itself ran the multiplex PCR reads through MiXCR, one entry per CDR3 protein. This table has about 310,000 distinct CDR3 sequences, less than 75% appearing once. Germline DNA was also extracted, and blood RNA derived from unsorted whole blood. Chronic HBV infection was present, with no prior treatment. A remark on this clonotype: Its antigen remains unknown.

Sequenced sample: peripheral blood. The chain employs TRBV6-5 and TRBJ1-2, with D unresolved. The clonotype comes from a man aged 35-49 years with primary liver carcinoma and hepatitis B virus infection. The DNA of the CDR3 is TGTGCCAGCAGTTCTAGGAGCGGCCACACCTTC. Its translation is CASSSRSGHTF.